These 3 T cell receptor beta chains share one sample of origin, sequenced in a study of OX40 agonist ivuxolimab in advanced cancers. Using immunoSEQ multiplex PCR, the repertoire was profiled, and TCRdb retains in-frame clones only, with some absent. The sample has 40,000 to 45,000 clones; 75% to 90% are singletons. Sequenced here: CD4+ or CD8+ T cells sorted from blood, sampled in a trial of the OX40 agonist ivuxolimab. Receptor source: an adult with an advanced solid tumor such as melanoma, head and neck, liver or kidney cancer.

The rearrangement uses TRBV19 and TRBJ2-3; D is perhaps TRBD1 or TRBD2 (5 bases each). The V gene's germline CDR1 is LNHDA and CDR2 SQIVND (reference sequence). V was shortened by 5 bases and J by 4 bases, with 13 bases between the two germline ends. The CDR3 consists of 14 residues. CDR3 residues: CASSLVGVADTQYF. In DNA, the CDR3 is TGTGCCAGTAGTTTGGTGGGGGTGGCAGATACGCAGTATTTT. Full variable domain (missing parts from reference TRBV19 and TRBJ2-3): DGGITQSPKYLFRKEGQNVTLSCEQNLNHDAMYWYRQDPGQGLRLIYYSQIVNDFQKGDIAEGYSVSREKKESFPLTVTSAQKNPTAFYLCASSLVGVADTQYFGPGTRLTVL.

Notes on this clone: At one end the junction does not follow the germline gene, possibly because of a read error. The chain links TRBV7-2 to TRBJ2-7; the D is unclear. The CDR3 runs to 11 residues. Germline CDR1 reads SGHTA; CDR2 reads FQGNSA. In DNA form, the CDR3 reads TGTGCCAGCAGCTTCGGACCCATCCGACACTTC. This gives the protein CASSFGPIRHF. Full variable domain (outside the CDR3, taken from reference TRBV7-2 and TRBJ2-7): GAGVSQSPSNKVTEKGKDVELRCDPISGHTALYWYRQSLGQGLEFLIYFQGNSAPDKSGLPSDRFSAERTGGSVSTLTIQRTQQEDSAVYLCASSFGPIRHFGPGTRLTVT.

CDR3 coding DNA: TGTGCCAGCAGTTCTGGTGCGGACTTGGATGAGCAGTTCTTC. Residues: CASSSGADLDEQFF. The chain combines TRBV27 with TRBJ2-1; weak D call: TRBD2 (5 bases). V lost 4 bases and J lost 8, with 15 bases in between. CDR1 and CDR2 (germline): MNHEY, SMNVEV (reference sequence). This CDR3 has 14 amino acids.